A single sample is the source of the 9 T cell receptor beta chains below, sequenced in a study of early T cells in non-severe SARS-CoV-2 infection. TCRdb re-called the 5' RACE reads with MiXCR, one entry per CDR3 protein. The sample lists roughly 41,000 distinct CDR3 sequences; roughly 5.7% were seen once. This material consisted of whole blood, taken at baseline. The source is an adult who was a healthcare worker with PCR-confirmed SARS-CoV-2 infection or an uninfected control (not recorded which).

This clonotype has at least ten counts. The V gene is TRBV19, the J gene TRBJ2-2, with 11 nucleotides matching TRBD1. Germline V gene sequence: CDR1 LNHDA, CDR2 SQIVND (reference sequence). V was clipped by 1 base and J by 0 bases; unmatched bases: 7. The CDR3 extends over 19 amino acids. The CDR3, as DNA: TGTGCCAGTAGTATAGCCCGGGACAGGGGGGATGCGAACACCGGGGAGCTGTTTTTT. It is translated as CASSIARDRGDANTGELFF.

This clonotype has a count of ten or more. J is TRBJ2-7 and V is TRBV10-2; no firm D call. The V and J ends lost 3 bases and 4 bases respectively, with 16 bases between them. The germline V gene has CDR1 WSHSY and CDR2 SAAADI. This CDR3 region has 15 residues. The CDR3 region has the DNA TGCGCCAGCAGTGAAGTCGGGCCTCCTACTTACGAGCAGTACTTC. Its protein is CASSEVGPPTYEQYF.

This clonotype was seen only a few times. The chain combines TRBV4-2 with TRBJ1-1; no reliable D call. Germline values: CDR1 LGHNA, CDR2 YNFKEQ. The CDR3 consists of 14 residues. Trimming pared 5 bases from V and 3 bases from J, leaving 13 bases between. The CDR3 coding sequence is TGTGCCAGCAGCAAGCTACGTCGGGACACTGAAGCTTTCTTT. Its translation is CASSKLRRDTEAFF.

This clonotype has a count of ten or more. V gene TRBV5-1 combines with J gene TRBJ2-3; TRBD2 matches 11 bases. V shed 4 bases and J 4 bases; nucleotides not matched to a gene: 8. The CDR3 extends over 16 amino acids. CDR1 and CDR2 from the germline V gene are SGHRS and YFSETQ. The chain's CDR3 is CASSIVTSGSADTQYF. As DNA, the CDR3 is TGCGCCAGCAGCATCGTCACTAGCGGGAGTGCAGATACGCAGTATTTT.

This chain uses TRBV2 with TRBJ2-5; D is ambiguous. Germline values: CDR1 SNHLY, CDR2 FYNNEI. Trimming took off 7 bases at V and 4 bases at J, with 13 bases between the two ends. This CDR3 is built from 13 residues. The CDR3 loop is CASTTDRAETQYF. The CDR3 DNA reads TGTGCCAGCACCACGGACCGGGCAGAGACCCAGTACTTC.

This clonotype was counted ten times or more. The chain carries TRBV29-1 and TRBJ1-1, with no clear D. This CDR3 is built from 13 residues. The V and J ends lost 4 bases and 1 base respectively, with 10 bases between them. Germline V gene data show CDR1 as SQVTM and CDR2 as ANQGSEA. Here the CDR3 reads CSVAKATNTEAFF. The CDR3 bases are TGCAGCGTTGCAAAAGCTACGAACACTGAAGCTTTCTTT.

V gene TRBV11-2 combines with J gene TRBJ1-1; the D is unclear. V was cut by 3 bases and J by 4 bases, with 9 bases left in between. The CDR3 loop spans 13 amino acids. Per the germline V gene, CDR1 is SGHAT and CDR2 is FQNNGV. The chain's CDR3 is CASSLQEGTEAFF. CDR3 nucleotides: TGTGCCAGCAGCTTGCAGGAGGGCACTGAAGCTTTCTTT.

This clonotype was found many times. The V and J genes are TRBV11-2 and TRBJ2-7, with D perhaps being TRBD1 or TRBD2 (7 bases each). This CDR3 spans 15 amino acids. Germline CDR1 is SGHAT and CDR2 is FQNNGV. V lost 5 bases, J lost 2 bases, and 16 bases lay in between. CDR3 DNA sequence: TGTGCCAGCAGCCGGACTAGACAGGGTCCCTACGAGCAGTACTTC. Its protein product is CASSRTRQGPYEQYF.

This clonotype occurred many times. CDR3 bases: TGTGCCAGCAACGCTAAGGGTGCAGAGACCCAGTACTTC. Amino acid sequence: CASNAKGAETQYF. The chain is built from TRBV25-1 and TRBJ2-5; D is uncertain. The CDR3 sequence is 13 residues long. Germline CDR1 reads MGHDK; CDR2 reads SYGVNS. With 7 bases removed from V and 4 bases from J, the gap between germline ends came to 13 bases.